A selection of T cell receptor beta chains follows, all from one sample in a study of blood T cell repertoires in COVID-19. Sequenced by immunoSEQ multiplex PCR; TCRdb stores in-frame clones only, minus some. The table has roughly 74,000 clones, around nine tenths seen once; the top ten hold less than 3%. The sample taken for sequencing was peripheral blood. All receptors come from a man aged 65-85 years with active or convalescent COVID-19. CDR3s include the opening cysteine and the closing phenylalanine or tryptophan. Fields, in order: J gene, V gene, D gene, clone size, CDR3 protein, CDR3 DNA. The D gene is left open where the match is weak. Expanded clones are given a class, and other clones once, few, many or no size at all.

j_call: TRBJ2-7; v_call: TRBV7-9; d_call: .; clone_size: .; cdr3_aa: CASSSVGTRRWDF; cdr3_nt: TGTGCCAGCAGCTCAGTGGGGACTCGTCGGTGGGACTTC
j_call: TRBJ1-1; v_call: TRBV11-2; d_call: .; clone_size: few; cdr3_aa: CASSLAGANTEAFF; cdr3_nt: TGTGCCAGCAGCTTAGCAGGGGCGAACACTGAAGCTTTCTTT
j_call: TRBJ1-2; v_call: TRBV18; d_call: TRBD1; clone_size: .; cdr3_aa: CASSPGQAFRGYTF; cdr3_nt: TGTGCCAGCTCACCGGGACAGGCATTCCGTGGCTACACCTTC
j_call: TRBJ1-2; v_call: TRBV30; d_call: TRBD1; clone_size: .; cdr3_aa: CAWGRQGMYGYTF; cdr3_nt: TGTGCCTGGGGGCGACAGGGAATGTATGGCTACACCTTC
j_call: TRBJ1-1; v_call: TRBV30; d_call: .; clone_size: .; cdr3_aa: CAWSVPFVVVNTEAFF; cdr3_nt: TGTGCCTGGAGTGTACCCTTTGTAGTCGTTAACACTGAAGCTTTCTTT
j_call: TRBJ2-3; v_call: TRBV30; d_call: TRBD2; clone_size: .; cdr3_aa: CAWGAGVTQYF; cdr3_nt: TGTGCCTGGGGGGCGGGGGTCACGCAGTATTTT
j_call: TRBJ2-1; v_call: TRBV7-3; d_call: TRBD1; clone_size: .; cdr3_aa: CASSIFFPGTGDNEQFF; cdr3_nt: TGTGCCAGCAGCATATTCTTTCCCGGGACAGGGGACAATGAGCAGTTCTTC
j_call: TRBJ2-7; v_call: TRBV6-6; d_call: .; clone_size: .; cdr3_aa: CASSYRGHEQYF; cdr3_nt: TGTGCCAGCAGTTACAGGGGCCACGAGCAGTACTTC
j_call: TRBJ1-5; v_call: TRBV5-1; d_call: TRBD1; clone_size: .; cdr3_aa: CASSLTGSNQPQHF; cdr3_nt: TGCGCCAGCAGCCTGACAGGGAGCAATCAGCCCCAGCATTTT
j_call: TRBJ1-2; v_call: TRBV9; d_call: TRBD1; clone_size: .; cdr3_aa: CASSVAGTGETGDGYTF; cdr3_nt: TGTGCCAGCAGCGTAGCGGGGACAGGAGAGACCGGGGATGGCTACACCTTC
j_call: TRBJ2-3; v_call: TRBV11-3; d_call: .; clone_size: .; cdr3_aa: CASSSTSTDTQYF; cdr3_nt: TGTGCCAGCAGCTCGACTAGCACAGATACGCAGTATTTT
j_call: TRBJ1-5; v_call: TRBV30; d_call: TRBD1; clone_size: .; cdr3_aa: CAWGRQGSQPQHF; cdr3_nt: TGTGCCTGGGGAAGACAGGGGAGTCAGCCCCAGCATTTT
j_call: TRBJ1-4; v_call: TRBV3-1/TRBV3-2; d_call: .; clone_size: .; cdr3_aa: CASSRAPDEKLFF; cdr3_nt: TGTGCCAGCAGCCGGGCACCAGATGAAAAACTGTTTTTT
j_call: TRBJ1-2; v_call: TRBV6-5; d_call: .; clone_size: .; cdr3_aa: CASSYVGGGYTF; cdr3_nt: TGTGCCAGCAGTTACGTCGGAGGGGGCTACACCTTC
j_call: TRBJ1-4; v_call: TRBV19; d_call: TRBD1; clone_size: .; cdr3_aa: CASSIQGANEKLFF; cdr3_nt: TGTGCCAGTAGTATCCAGGGGGCTAATGAAAAACTGTTTTTT
j_call: TRBJ2-3; v_call: TRBV15; d_call: TRBD2; clone_size: .; cdr3_aa: CATSSVYSGAADTQYF; cdr3_nt: TGTGCCACCAGCAGTGTTTATAGCGGGGCGGCAGATACGCAGTATTTT